A single sample gave rise to the 8 T cell receptor beta chains below, sequenced in a study of patients and donors after allogeneic stem cell transplantation. TCRdb called the RT-PCR reads again in MiXCR, with one record for every CDR3 protein. The table has 410,000 or so distinct CDR3 sequences, 16% seen once. Input material: blood, either unsorted or a sorted T cell fraction (not recorded which). The receptors originated from a human donor who was either an allogeneic HSCT recipient or a stem cell or donor lymphocyte infusion donor (not recorded which). It is not recorded whose cells these are; they may come from a transplant donor.

This clonotype has a handful of counts. J is TRBJ2-7 and V is TRBV27, with D perhaps TRBD1 or TRBD2 (6 bases each). Germline CDR1 reads MNHEY; CDR2 reads SMNVEV (reference sequence). The ends were cut back, 3 bases at V and 6 bases at J, with 18 bases in the middle. The CDR3 has 15 amino acids. In DNA, the CDR3 is TGTGCCAGCAGTTTCGTCAGGACGGGGGCTCGCGAGCAGTACTTC. This sequence encodes CASSFVRTGAREQYF.

This rearrangement joins TRBV15 to TRBJ2-3; no clear D gene. V was clipped by 1 base and J by 3 bases, with 2 bases between them. The germline V gene has CDR1 LNHNV and CDR2 YYDKDF (reference sequence). CDR3 length: 12 amino acids. CDR3: CATSRVTDTQYF. As DNA, the CDR3 is TGTGCCACCAGCAGAGTGACAGATACGCAGTATTTT.

The chain has TRBV28 and TRBJ1-2; D may be TRBD1 (6 bases). V lost 9 bases to trimming and J lost 7 bases, with 12 bases between them. The length of the CDR3 is 11 residues. Germline values: CDR1 MDHEN, CDR2 SYDVKM. CDR3 protein: CASGAGVGYTF. The CDR3 DNA reads TGTGCCAGTGGGGCAGGGGTTGGCTACACCTTC.

This clonotype was counted between two and nine times. The chain has TRBV20-1 and TRBJ1-1; D may be TRBD1 (6 bases). This CDR3 has 15 residues. Germline CDR1 reads DFQATT; CDR2 reads SNEGSKA (reference sequence). Trimming shortened V by 5 bases and J by 1 base, and 17 bases separated the two germline ends. In DNA form, the CDR3 reads TGCAGTGCTCCAAAAGGAGCAGGGGCGAACACTGAAGCTTTCTTT. Translation: CSAPKGAGANTEAFF.

This clonotype was observed a handful of times. V is TRBV10-3 and J is TRBJ2-1; tentatively, D is TRBD1 (6 bases). V lost 11 bases and J 6 bases, leaving 23 bases between the germline ends. Germline V gene data show CDR1 as ENHRY and CDR2 as SYGVKD. The CDR3 is 15 amino acids. CDR3 in DNA: TGTGCCTCTATGGCGCCAGGGGCCTCTGGCAATGAGCAGTTCTTC. It encodes CASMAPGASGNEQFF.

The chain has TRBV7-3 and TRBJ2-5; 10 bases are a match to TRBD1. CDR3 length equals 16 residues. V trimming: 0 bases; J trimming: 3 bases; junction bases outside the gene matches: 4. CDR1 is SGHTA and CDR2 is FQGTGA in the germline V gene. The CDR3 is CASSLTPGTGEETQYF. DNA for the CDR3: TGTGCCAGCAGCTTAACCCCAGGGACAGGGGAAGAGACCCAGTACTTC. Full variable domain (remainder filled in from reference TRBV7-3 and TRBJ2-5): GAGVSQTPSNKVTEKGKYVELRCDPISGHTALYWYRQSLGQGPEFLIYFQGTGAADDSGLPNDRFFAVRPEGSVSTLKIQRTERGDSAVYLCASSLTPGTGEETQYFGPGTRLLVL.

This rearrangement joins TRBV7-9 to TRBJ2-1; 8 bases fit TRBD2. V lost 0 bases, J lost 7 bases, and 11 bases stayed unmatched. This CDR3 is 17 amino acids long. The V gene's germline CDR1 is SEHNR and CDR2 FQNEAQ (reference sequence). The CDR3 reads CASSLAKAGGPNNEQFF. DNA for the CDR3: TGTGCCAGCAGCTTAGCGAAGGCGGGGGGTCCTAATAATGAGCAGTTCTTC.

Only a few counts were recorded for this clonotype. J is TRBJ1-1 and V is TRBV20-1, with D maybe TRBD1 (5 bases). Germline values: CDR1 DFQATT, CDR2 SNEGSKA (reference sequence). The CDR3 covers 14 residues. The V end was cut by 0 bases, the J end by 4 bases, with 12 bases between. In DNA, the CDR3 is TGCAGTGCTAGAGAAACCAGGGCTAGCACTGAAGCTTTCTTT. This sequence encodes CSARETRASTEAFF.